One sample yielded the 13 T cell receptor beta chains listed below, sequenced in a study of long-term antiretroviral therapy in people with HIV. With survey level as its setting, the immunoSEQ assay was v3.0. Clones were read by immunoSEQ multiplex PCR, and TCRdb kept only the in-frame ones, dropping some. The sample contains tens of thousands of clones, around 80% of which appear only once. Sequencing used unsorted PBMCs, obtained 0.5 years after starting antiretroviral therapy. The receptors stem from a young man with HIV.

This clone has a single count. The rearrangement uses TRBV6-5 and TRBJ2-1; TRBD2 agrees at 8 bases. The V and J ends lost 10 bases and 2 bases, in that order; junction bases with no gene match: 10. The CDR3 contains 15 residues. The germline V gene has CDR1 MNHEY and CDR2 SVGAGI. The CDR3 protein is CATRPAGVAYNEQFF. The CDR3 DNA follows: TGTGCCACCAGGCCAGCGGGAGTCGCCTACAATGAGCAGTTCTTC.

The chain couples TRBV9 to TRBJ1-2; D remains unclear. V was cut by 4 bases and J by 2 bases, with 12 bases left in between. Germline CDR1 SGDLS, CDR2 YYNGEE. CDR3 size: 14 residues. This CDR3 is CASSSPGRNYGYTF. For the CDR3, the DNA is TGTGCCAGCAGCTCGCCTGGACGAAACTATGGCTACACCTTC.

The rearrangement links TRBV2 to TRBJ2-1; possibly TRBD2 for D (5 bases). Trimming cost V 6 bases and J 0 bases, with 6 bases left between them. This CDR3 is built from 13 residues. Germline V CDR1 and CDR2: SNHLY, FYNNEI. Here the CDR3 reads CASRGSSYNEQFF. CDR3 DNA sequence: TGTGCCAGCAGGGGGAGCTCCTACAATGAGCAGTTCTTC.

The genes are TRBV9 and TRBJ2-1; maybe TRBD2 (6 bases). Trimming removed 4 bases at V and 7 bases at J, with 18 bases between. Germline lookup yields CDR1 SGDLS and CDR2 YYNGEE. This CDR3 is built from 15 residues. The CDR3 sequence is CASSPSGTLINEQFF. DNA for the CDR3: TGTGCCAGCAGCCCCTCCGGGACTCTTATAAATGAGCAGTTCTTC.

V and J are TRBV30 and TRBJ1-1; no definite D call. The ends were cut back, 0 bases at V and 4 bases at J, with 12 bases in the middle. Germline V gives CDR1 GTSNPN, CDR2 SVGIG (reference sequence). This CDR3 spans 14 amino acids. CDR3 loop: CAWSVSGSLTEAFF. CDR3 sequence (DNA): TGTGCCTGGAGTGTATCGGGCAGTCTCACTGAAGCTTTCTTT.

The rearrangement uses TRBV19 and TRBJ1-1; unclear D gene. V lost 6 bases to trimming and J lost 4 bases, with 12 bases between them. Germline V CDR1 and CDR2: LNHDA, SQIVND (reference sequence). This CDR3 is built from 13 residues. This CDR3 is CASRLGGVTEAFF. The CDR3 DNA sequence: TGTGCCAGTAGGCTGGGCGGCGTCACTGAAGCTTTCTTT.

V and J are TRBV7-9 and TRBJ2-5; D uncertain. V was trimmed by 5 bases and J by 2 bases, leaving 12 bases between them. The CDR3 runs 14 residues. Germline-derived CDR1 and CDR2 are SEHNR and FQNEAQ (reference sequence). The CDR3 loop reads CASSPPFGQETQYF. Written as DNA, the CDR3 is TGTGCCAGCAGCCCCCCATTCGGTCAAGAGACCCAGTACTTC.

The V gene is TRBV29-1, the J gene TRBJ1-2; TRBD1 might be the D (6 bases). The germline V and J ends were trimmed by 1 base and 3 bases, with 12 bases remaining between them. Germline CDR1 reads SQVTM; CDR2 reads ANQGSEA. CDR3 length: 14 residues. In nucleotides, the CDR3 is TGCAGCGTTGAAGTCTGGGCAGGGGACTATGGCTACACCTTC. This gives the protein CSVEVWAGDYGYTF.

This chain links TRBV29-1 with TRBJ2-5; D is possibly TRBD1 (6 bases). Trimming left V 1 base short and J 7 bases short, with 19 bases between. The CDR3 is 15 residues long. Per the germline V gene, CDR1 is SQVTM and CDR2 is ANQGSEA. The CDR3 sequence: CSVEGAGAPVGTQYF. CDR3 in DNA: TGCAGCGTTGAAGGGGCAGGGGCACCCGTGGGGACCCAGTACTTC.

This clone was seen a few times. The CDR3 DNA sequence: TGTGCCAGCAGCCCCTTGGGTAATGGCTACACCTTC. Translation gives CASSPLGNGYTF. J is TRBJ1-2 and V is TRBV7-8, with D unclear. The V end was cut by 5 bases, the J end by 6 bases, with 10 bases between. The CDR3 length is 12 residues. Germline assignment: CDR1 SGHVS and CDR2 FQNEAQ.

In its sample, this clone was seen once. The genes are TRBV28 and TRBJ1-6; possibly TRBD1 for D (6 bases). Germline V lookup: CDR1 MDHEN, CDR2 SYDVKM. V dropped 8 bases and J dropped 7 bases, with 12 bases sitting between them. This CDR3 region has 13 residues. In DNA, the CDR3 is TGTGCCAGCGATCAGGGGTTAAATTCACCCCTCCACTTT. It translates to CASDQGLNSPLHF.

The chain combines TRBV9 with TRBJ1-3; no clear D. Looked up from germline, CDR1 is SGDLS and CDR2 is YYNGEE. The CDR3 is made up of 14 amino acids. Trimming stripped 3 bases from V and 4 bases from J, with 11 bases between. DNA of the CDR3: TGTGCCAGCAGCGCCCGGACGGGCGGAAACACCATATATTTT. It specifies CASSARTGGNTIYF.

The V and J genes are TRBV13 and TRBJ2-5, with TRBD1 as a possible D gene (6 bases). The CDR3 totals 12 residues. The germline V and J ends were trimmed by 9 bases and 5 bases, with 13 bases remaining between them. CDR1 and CDR2 (germline): PRHDT, FYEKMQ (reference sequence). The CDR3 spells CASSERGETQYF. The DNA of the CDR3 is TGTGCCAGTTCCGAGAGGGGGGAGACCCAGTACTTC.